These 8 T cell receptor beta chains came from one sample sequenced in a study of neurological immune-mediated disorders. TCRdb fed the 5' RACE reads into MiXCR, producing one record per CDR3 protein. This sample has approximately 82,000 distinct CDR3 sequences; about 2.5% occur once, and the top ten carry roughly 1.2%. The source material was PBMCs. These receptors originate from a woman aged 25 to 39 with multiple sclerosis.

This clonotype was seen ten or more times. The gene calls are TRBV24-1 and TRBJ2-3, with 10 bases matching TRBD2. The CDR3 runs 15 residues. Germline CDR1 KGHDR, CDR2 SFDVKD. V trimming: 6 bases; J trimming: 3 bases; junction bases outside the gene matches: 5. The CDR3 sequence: CATSLSSGRTDTQYF. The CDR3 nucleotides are TGTGCCACCAGTTTATCTAGCGGGAGAACAGATACGCAGTATTTT.

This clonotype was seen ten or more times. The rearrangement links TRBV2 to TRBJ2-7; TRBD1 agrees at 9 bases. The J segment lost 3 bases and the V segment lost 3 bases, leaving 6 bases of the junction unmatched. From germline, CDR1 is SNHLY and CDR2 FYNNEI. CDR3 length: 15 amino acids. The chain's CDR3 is CASSDGGTGYYEQYF. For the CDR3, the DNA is TGTGCCAGCAGTGATGGGGGGACAGGGTACTACGAGCAGTACTTC.

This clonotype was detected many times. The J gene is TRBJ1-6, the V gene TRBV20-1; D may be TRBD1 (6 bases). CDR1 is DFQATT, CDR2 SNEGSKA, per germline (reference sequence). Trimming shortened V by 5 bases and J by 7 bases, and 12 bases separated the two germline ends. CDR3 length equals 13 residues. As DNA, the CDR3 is TGCAGTGCTGCGGACAGAAACAATTCACCCCTCCACTTT. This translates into CSAADRNNSPLHF.

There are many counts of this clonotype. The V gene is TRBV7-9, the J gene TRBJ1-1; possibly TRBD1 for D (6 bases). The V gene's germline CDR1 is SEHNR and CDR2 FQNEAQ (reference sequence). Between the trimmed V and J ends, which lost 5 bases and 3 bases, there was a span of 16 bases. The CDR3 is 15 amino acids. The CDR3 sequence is CASSHWTDKDTEAFF. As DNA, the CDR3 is TGTGCCAGCAGCCACTGGACAGACAAGGACACTGAAGCTTTCTTT.

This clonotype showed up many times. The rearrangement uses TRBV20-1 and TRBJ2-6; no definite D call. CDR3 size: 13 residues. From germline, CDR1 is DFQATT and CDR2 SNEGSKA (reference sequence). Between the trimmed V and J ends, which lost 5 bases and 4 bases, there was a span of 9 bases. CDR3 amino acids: CSAPSDGANVLTF. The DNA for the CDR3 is TGCAGTGCTCCCTCAGACGGGGCCAACGTCCTGACTTTC.

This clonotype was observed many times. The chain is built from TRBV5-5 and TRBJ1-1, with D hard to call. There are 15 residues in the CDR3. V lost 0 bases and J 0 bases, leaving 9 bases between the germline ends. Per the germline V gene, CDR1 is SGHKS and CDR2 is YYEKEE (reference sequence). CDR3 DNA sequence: TGTGCCAGCAGCTTGGCCTTGTTACTGAACACTGAAGCTTTCTTT. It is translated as CASSLALLLNTEAFF. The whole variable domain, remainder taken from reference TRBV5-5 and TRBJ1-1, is DAGVTQSPTHLIKTRGQQVTLRCSPISGHKSVSWYQQVLGQGPQFIFQYYEKEERGRGNFPDRFSARQFPNYSSELNVNALLLGDSALYLCASSLALLLNTEAFFGQGTRLTVV.

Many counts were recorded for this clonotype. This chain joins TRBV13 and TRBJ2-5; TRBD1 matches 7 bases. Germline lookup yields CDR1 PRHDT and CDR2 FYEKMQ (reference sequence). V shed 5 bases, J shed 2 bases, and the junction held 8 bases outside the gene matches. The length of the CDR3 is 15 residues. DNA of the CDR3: TGTGCCAGCAGCCCAAAGGGGGCCGAACAAGAGACCCAGTACTTC. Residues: CASSPKGAEQETQYF.

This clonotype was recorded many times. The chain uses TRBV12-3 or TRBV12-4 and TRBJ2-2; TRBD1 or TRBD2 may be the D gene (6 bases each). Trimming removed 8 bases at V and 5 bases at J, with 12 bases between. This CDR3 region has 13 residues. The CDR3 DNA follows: TGTGCCAGCGAGGGGGGCTTTACCGGGGAGCTGTTTTTT. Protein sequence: CASEGGFTGELFF.